This T cell receptor beta chain was identified during a study of Ad26.COV2.S vaccination and SARS-CoV-2 variants. Looking at the study overall: COV1001, an Ad26.COV2.S trial, supplied this vaccine-arm donor. Administration of Ad26.COV2.S was intramuscular, either once or twice 56 days apart.

This clone came up once. Using immunoSEQ multiplex PCR, the repertoire was profiled, and TCRdb retains in-frame clones only, with some absent. The data hold fewer than 400,000 clones, with approximately 91% observed a single time. The V and J ends lost 3 bases and 4 bases respectively, with 6 bases between them. This CDR3 has 11 amino acids. Germline V gives CDR1 GTSNPN, CDR2 SVGIG (reference sequence). Documented treatment: 15 to 20 received Ad26.COV2.S at low or high dose, single or two shots; about 5 received placebo; per-sample allocation not given. Repertoires come from day 63 after the first vaccine or placebo injection. Aged 18-55 years, donor was enrolled in Boston in the early 2020s.

The chain joins TRBV30 to TRBJ1-2; D gene ambiguous. This specimen consisted of peripheral blood, obtained in a trial of Ad26.COV2.S vaccine versus placebo. The sequence was collected from a person between 18 and 60 years old who received the Ad26.COV2.S COVID-19 vaccine or a placebo. The DNA for the CDR3 is TGTGCCTGGAGACAAGTCTATGGCTACACCTTC. This codes for CAWRQVYGYTF.